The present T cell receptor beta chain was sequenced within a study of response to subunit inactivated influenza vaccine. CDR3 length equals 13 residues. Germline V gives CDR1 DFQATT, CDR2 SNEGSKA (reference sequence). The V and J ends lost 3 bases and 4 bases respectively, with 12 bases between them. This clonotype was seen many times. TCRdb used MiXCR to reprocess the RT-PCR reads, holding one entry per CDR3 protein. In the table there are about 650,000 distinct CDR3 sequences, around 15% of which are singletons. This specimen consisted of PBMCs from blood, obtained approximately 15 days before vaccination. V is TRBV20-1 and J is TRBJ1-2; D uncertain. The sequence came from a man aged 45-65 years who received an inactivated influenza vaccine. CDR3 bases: TGCAGTGCTAGTTTAGGGTCTGGCTATGGCTACACCTTC. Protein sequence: CSASLGSGYGYTF.